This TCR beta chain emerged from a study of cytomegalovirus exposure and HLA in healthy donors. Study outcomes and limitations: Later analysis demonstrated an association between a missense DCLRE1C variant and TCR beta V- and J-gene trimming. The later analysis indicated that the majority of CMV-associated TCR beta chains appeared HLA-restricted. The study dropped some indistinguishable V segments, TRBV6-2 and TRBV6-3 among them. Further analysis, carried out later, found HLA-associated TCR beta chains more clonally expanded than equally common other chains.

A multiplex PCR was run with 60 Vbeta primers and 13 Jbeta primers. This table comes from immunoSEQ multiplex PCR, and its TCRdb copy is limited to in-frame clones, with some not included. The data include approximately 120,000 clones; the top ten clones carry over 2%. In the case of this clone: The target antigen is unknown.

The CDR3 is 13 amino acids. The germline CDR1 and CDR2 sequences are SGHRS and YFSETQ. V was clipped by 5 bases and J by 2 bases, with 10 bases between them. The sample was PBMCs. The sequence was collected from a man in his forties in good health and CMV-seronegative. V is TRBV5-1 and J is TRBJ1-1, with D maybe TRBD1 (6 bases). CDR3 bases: TGCGCCAGCAGTTGGGACACTAACACTGAAGCTTTCTTT. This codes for CASSWDTNTEAFF.